The 19 T cell receptor beta chains below come from one sample, sequenced in a study of TIL therapy for anti-PD-1-resistant metastatic lung cancer. Sequencing used immunoSEQ v3. Data came from immunoSEQ multiplex PCR; TCRdb stores just in-frame clones and leaves some out. This sample carries tens of thousands of clones, around 87% of them seen once, and the ten largest clones take 2.5% to 3%. Described time point: pre-treatment sample, taken before nivolumab and TIL therapy. The source material was blood, sampled at baseline. The receptors originated from a person aged 25 to 85 with non-small cell lung cancer.

The chain uses TRBV7-8 and TRBJ2-1, with unresolved D. The germline V gene has CDR1 SGHVS and CDR2 FQNEAQ. V shed 3 bases and J shed 4 bases, with 4 bases lying between them. There are 12 residues in the CDR3. As DNA, the CDR3 is TGTGCCAGCAGCTTTGGGTACAATGAGCAGTTCTTC. Translation: CASSFGYNEQFF.

This chain links TRBV27 with TRBJ2-2, with TRBD2 matching over 12 bases. V lost 6 bases and J lost 4; bases outside the gene matches: 6. Germline assignment: CDR1 MNHEY and CDR2 SMNVEV (reference sequence). The CDR3 is 16 residues long. The CDR3 reads CASRLAGGTSTGELFF. The CDR3 DNA reads TGTGCCAGCAGGCTAGCGGGAGGGACGAGCACCGGGGAGCTGTTTTTT.

The genes are TRBV24-1 and TRBJ2-5, with D uncertain. Trimming shortened V by 4 bases and J by 3 bases, and 8 bases separated the two germline ends. The CDR3 runs to 13 residues. Germline CDR1 KGHDR, CDR2 SFDVKD. In DNA, the CDR3 is TGTGCCACCAGTGAAGGGCCAAAAGAGACCCAGTACTTC. Translating it yields CATSEGPKETQYF.

The chain is built from TRBV7-9 and TRBJ1-1; D is unclear. The CDR3 loop spans 9 amino acids. The V end lost 2 bases, the J end lost 11 bases, and 3 bases lay between the germline ends. Looked up from germline, CDR1 is SEHNR and CDR2 is FQNEAQ (reference sequence). The CDR3 is CASSLRAFF. The CDR3 DNA follows: TGTGCCAGCAGCTTAAGGGCTTTCTTT.

J is TRBJ2-1 and V is TRBV9, with 12 bases matching TRBD2. Per germline, CDR1 SGDLS and CDR2 YYNGEE. This CDR3 is 15 amino acids long. V gave up 3 bases and J gave up 9 bases; unmatched junction bases: 7. In nucleotides, the CDR3 is TGTGCCAGCAGCGCAACTAGCGGGGGGACAACTGAGCAGTTCTTC. Protein sequence: CASSATSGGTTEQFF.

This sequence joins TRBV21-1 and TRBJ2-2; the table's D call TRBD2 went unverified against the DNA. TRBV21-1 is a pseudogene locus. This CDR3 is built from 19 residues. Here the CDR3 reads CASSKDFPTSGENTGELFF. The CDR3 nucleotides read TGTGCCAGCAGCAAAGACTTCCCGACTAGCGGGGAGAACACCGGGGAGCTGTTTTTT.

This rearrangement joins TRBV5-6 to TRBJ2-7; 14 positions match TRBD2. Germline V gene data show CDR1 as SGHDT and CDR2 as YYEEEE. V was clipped by 3 bases and J by 0 bases; unmatched bases: 8. This CDR3 region has 18 residues. The CDR3 region is CASSYRTSGRSGSYEQYF. The CDR3 region has the DNA TGTGCCAGCAGCTACCGGACTAGCGGGAGGTCGGGCTCCTACGAGCAGTACTTC.

The rearrangement uses TRBV10-2 and TRBJ2-7; the match to TRBD2 covers 9 bases. Germline trimming cut 5 bases from V and 2 bases from J; bases unmatched to any gene: 7. This CDR3 spans 15 amino acids. CDR1 WSHSY and CDR2 SAAADI come from the germline V gene. CDR3 DNA sequence: TGCGCCAGCAGTTCCCGAGGCGGGGGGGCCTACGAGCAGTACTTC. Translated, it gives CASSSRGGGAYEQYF.

The chain is built from TRBV27 and TRBJ2-4, with 10 bases identical to TRBD2. Per germline, CDR1 MNHEY and CDR2 SMNVEV (reference sequence). The CDR3 spans 16 residues. J was trimmed by 0 bases and V by 5 bases; bases with no gene match: 4. This CDR3 reads CASSTGLAVAKNIQYF. CDR3 DNA: TGTGCCAGCAGTACTGGACTAGCGGTAGCCAAAAACATTCAGTACTTC.

The genes are TRBV18 and TRBJ1-2, with 11 bases identical to TRBD1. CDR3 length equals 15 residues. With V trimmed by 2 bases and J by 8 bases, 7 bases remained unmatched. Germline assignment: CDR1 KGHSH and CDR2 LQKENI. The CDR3 bases are TGTGCCAGCTCACCAGGGACAGGGGGAGGAAAAGGCTACACCTTC. It translates to CASSPGTGGGKGYTF.

The CDR3 DNA reads as TGTGCCAGCAGTTACTCGGCAGCTAACTATGGCTACACCTTC. This gives the protein CASSYSAANYGYTF. The rearrangement uses TRBV6-5 and TRBJ1-2; D remains ambiguous. Germline V gene lookup returns CDR1 MNHEY and CDR2 SVGAGI. Trimming stripped 0 bases from V and 0 bases from J, with 5 bases between. The CDR3 runs to 14 residues.

In this sample, this clone turned up once. V gene TRBV7-8 combines with J gene TRBJ2-2; 10 bases align to TRBD2. The germline CDR1 and CDR2 sequences are SGHVS and FQNEAQ. The CDR3 totals 17 residues. V was pared by 3 bases and J by 3 bases, with 7 bases of the junction left unmatched. The CDR3 DNA reads TGTGCCAGCAGCTTCCCTAGCGGGGGCCCTGACACCGGGGAGCTGTTTTTT. Amino acid sequence: CASSFPSGGPDTGELFF. The full variable domain, with the rest looked up from reference TRBV7-8 and TRBJ2-2, is GAGVSQSPRYKVAKRGQDVALRCDPISGHVSLFWYQQALGQGPEFLTYFQNEAQLDKSGLPSDRFFAERPEGSVSTLKIQRTQQEDSAVYLCASSFPSGGPDTGELFFGEGSRLTVL.

This clone was detected only once. This chain links TRBV7-9 with TRBJ2-7, with a weak D call TRBD1 (5 bases). This CDR3 is 14 amino acids long. V was clipped by 5 bases and J by 3 bases, with 14 bases between them. Germline lookup yields CDR1 SEHNR and CDR2 FQNEAQ (reference sequence). The CDR3 DNA reads as TGTGCCAGCAGCCCAACAGGAAGTATCTACGAGCAGTACTTC. Protein product: CASSPTGSIYEQYF.

The V gene is TRBV2, the J gene TRBJ1-1, with unresolved D. Germline lookup yields CDR1 SNHLY and CDR2 FYNNEI. This CDR3 spans 12 amino acids. The V end lost 8 bases, the J end lost 10 bases, and 17 bases lay between the germline ends. Written as DNA, the CDR3 is TGTGCCAGCGGAAGTGTGGGGAGTTCAGCTTTCTTT. Protein sequence: CASGSVGSSAFF.

The chain joins TRBV30 to TRBJ2-3; 8 nucleotides agree with TRBD1. This CDR3 comprises 15 residues. Germline CDR1 reads GTSNPN; CDR2 reads SVGIG (reference sequence). Losses at the gene ends were 1 base for V and 4 bases for J; bases not matched to a gene: 7. For the CDR3, the DNA is TGTGCCTGGAGTGCAGGACAGGGCGGGGCAGATACGCAGTATTTT. Protein product: CAWSAGQGGADTQYF.

The rearrangement joins TRBV18 to TRBJ1-2; 8 positions match TRBD1. V lost 3 bases and J lost 8; bases outside the gene matches: 5. Germline loops: CDR1 KGHSH, CDR2 LQKENI. The CDR3 contains 13 residues. CDR3 protein: CASSPDRVSGYTF. The CDR3 bases are TGTGCCAGCTCACCGGACAGGGTATCAGGCTACACCTTC. Together with reference TRBV18 and TRBJ1-2, the CDR3 gives the full variable domain: NAGVMQNPRHLVRRRGQEARLRCSPMKGHSHVYWYRQLPEEGLKFMVYLQKENIIDESGMPKERFSAEFPKEGPSILRIQQVVRGDSAAYFCASSPDRVSGYTFGSGTRLTVV.

The V call is TRBV6-1, the J call TRBJ1-6; D not resolved. Trimming took 2 bases from V and 7 from J, leaving 9 bases between them. The CDR3 loop spans 14 amino acids. Germline CDR1 is MNHNS and CDR2 is SASEGT. CDR3 sequence reads: CASSESVKNSPLHF. Here the CDR3 DNA reads TGTGCCAGCAGTGAATCGGTCAAAAATTCACCCCTCCACTTT.

The chain combines TRBV5-1 with TRBJ2-3, with D possibly TRBD2 on 6 matching bases. Per the germline V gene, CDR1 is SGHRS and CDR2 is YFSETQ. The V and J ends lost 5 bases and 6 bases respectively, with 13 bases between them. The CDR3 totals 13 residues. The CDR3 nucleotides read TGCGCCAGCAGGACTAGGAGTATTGATACGCAGTATTTT. This encodes CASRTRSIDTQYF.

CDR3 loop: CASSLVLLGSEKLFF. DNA of the CDR3: TGTGCCAGCAGCTTAGTCTTGTTGGGTAGCGAAAAACTGTTTTTT. This chain joins TRBV7-9 and TRBJ1-4; D is undetermined. This CDR3 region has 15 residues. Germline lookup yields CDR1 SEHNR and CDR2 FQNEAQ (reference sequence). V lost 1 base and J 8 bases, leaving 14 bases between the germline ends.